A selection of T cell receptor beta chains follows, all from one sample in a study of blood T cell repertoires in COVID-19. Sequencing was performed with immunoSEQ multiplex PCR; in TCRdb, only in-frame clones are kept and a portion is missing. The table includes about 330,000 clones, roughly nine tenths detected once. The sequenced sample was PBMCs or T cells enriched from blood (not recorded which). The origin of the receptors is a woman between 25 and 40 years old who had recovered from COVID-19. The CDR3 runs from the conserved cysteine through the conserved F or W. D genes are given only for firm matches. Size is omitted from some rows. Given values are once, few, many or a class for expanded clones.

size,V,D,J,DNA,CDR3
once,TRBV6-5,TRBD1,TRBJ1-2,TGTGCCAGCAGTTATGGCCTGGACAGGGACCCATATGGCTACACCTTC,CASSYGLDRDPYGYTF
-,TRBV24-1,TRBD1,TRBJ2-1,TGTGCCACCAGTGACCCGACAGGGGCTAACAATGAGCAGTTCTTC,CATSDPTGANNEQFF
-,TRBV9,-,TRBJ1-2,TGTGCCAGCAGCGGACTAGGCTACACCTTC,CASSGLGYTF
-,TRBV3-1/TRBV3-2,-,TRBJ1-2,TGTGCCAGCGACCGGGGAGGCTATGGCTACACCTTC,CASDRGGYGYTF
-,TRBV6-6,-,TRBJ1-1,TGTGCCAGCAGCAGGGACACTGAAGCTTTCTTT,CASSRDTEAFF
-,TRBV19,-,TRBJ1-5,TGTGCCAGCCATGCGCCCTATAGCAATCAGCCCCAGCATTTT,CASHAPYSNQPQHF
-,TRBV25-1,-,TRBJ1-1,TGTGCCAGCAGTGTGGGCGTTGGGGGCCCGAACACTGAAGCTTTCTTT,CASSVGVGGPNTEAFF
few,TRBV6-2/TRBV6-3,TRBD1,TRBJ1-6,TGTGCCAGCAGTTACTCAAGGACAGGGGCTTATTCACCCCTCCACTTT,CASSYSRTGAYSPLHF
-,TRBV7-6,TRBD2,TRBJ2-1,TGTGCCAGCAGTTCTAGCGGGGGGGTCTACAATGAGCAGTTCTTC,CASSSSGGVYNEQFF
-,TRBV27,-,TRBJ1-6,TGTGCCAGCAGTTCCGTGCCACTTCGTAGTTCACCCCTCCACTTT,CASSSVPLRSSPLHF
few,TRBV27,-,TRBJ2-6,TGTGCCAGCAGTTTCTCCACGAGCTCTGGGGCCAACGTCCTGACTTTC,CASSFSTSSGANVLTF
-,TRBV15,TRBD1,TRBJ2-5,TGTGCCACCAGCAGAGAGAGGACAGGGGATCAACAGACCCAGTACTTC,CATSRERTGDQQTQYF
-,TRBV27,-,TRBJ1-6,TGTGCCAGCAGTTTTGGGGGGAAGAATTCACCCCTCCACTTT,CASSFGGKNSPLHF
-,TRBV5-5,-,TRBJ2-5,TGTGCCAGCAGCCGGGGGACCACACCTCAAGAGACCCAGTACTTC,CASSRGTTPQETQYF
once,TRBV6-2/TRBV6-3,TRBD2,TRBJ2-3,TGTGCCAGCAGTTACTGGGTAGCGGGTGCCGGGTTAGATACGCAGTATTTT,CASSYWVAGAGLDTQYF
-,TRBV4-1,TRBD1,TRBJ1-5,TGCGCCAGCAGGGACAGGGAAAATAGCAATCAGCCCCAGCATTTT,CASRDRENSNQPQHF
-,TRBV9,-,TRBJ2-3,TGTGCCAGCAGCCCTATCGACAGGTACTCGGATACGCAGTATTTT,CASSPIDRYSDTQYF
-,TRBV9,-,TRBJ2-1,TGTGCCTCCGGGACTCCCAGCTCCTACAATGAGCAGTTCTTC,CASGTPSSYNEQFF
-,TRBV6-1,-,TRBJ2-7,TGTGCCAGCAGTGAACCAGGGACTGAGGTGCAGTACTTC,CASSEPGTEVQYF
once,TRBV7-3,TRBD1,TRBJ2-3,TGTGCCAGCAGCCTTGGACAGGGCGTCAGCACAGATACGCAGTATTTT,CASSLGQGVSTDTQYF